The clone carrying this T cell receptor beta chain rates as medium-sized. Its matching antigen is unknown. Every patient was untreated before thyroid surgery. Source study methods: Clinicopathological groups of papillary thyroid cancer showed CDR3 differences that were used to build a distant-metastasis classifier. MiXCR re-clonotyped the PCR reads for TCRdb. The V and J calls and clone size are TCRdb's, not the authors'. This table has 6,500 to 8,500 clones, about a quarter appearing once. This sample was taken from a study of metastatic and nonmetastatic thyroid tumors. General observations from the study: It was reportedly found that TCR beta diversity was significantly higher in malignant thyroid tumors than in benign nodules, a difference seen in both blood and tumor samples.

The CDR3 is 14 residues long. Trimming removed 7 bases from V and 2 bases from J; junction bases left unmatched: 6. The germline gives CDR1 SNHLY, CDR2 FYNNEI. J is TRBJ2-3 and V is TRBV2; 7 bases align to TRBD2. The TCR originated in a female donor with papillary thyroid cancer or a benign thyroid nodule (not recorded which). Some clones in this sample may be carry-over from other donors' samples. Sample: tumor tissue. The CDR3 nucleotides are TGTGCCAGCAATATACGGGGGGACACAGATACGCAGTATTTT. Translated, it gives CASNIRGDTDTQYF.